Listed below are T cell receptor beta chains from one sample, sequenced in a study of blood T cell repertoires in COVID-19. Clones were sequenced by immunoSEQ multiplex PCR, and TCRdb holds only the in-frame ones, with some missing. The data hold over 150,000 clones, with 70% to 90% observed a single time. Sequenced material: peripheral blood. Receptors originate from a young man who had recovered from COVID-19. CDR3s include the opening cysteine and the closing phenylalanine or tryptophan. Fields, in order: clone size, CDR3 length, D gene, J gene, V gene, CDR3 DNA, CDR3 protein. A D gene is named only where the DNA matches it firmly. Expanded clones are given a class, and other clones once, few, many or no size at all.

. | 14 | . | TRBJ2-1 | TRBV9 | TGTGCCAGCAGCTTCCTTCCCCGGGACAATGAGCAGTTCTTC | CASSFLPRDNEQFF
. | 15 | TRBD2 | TRBJ2-2 | TRBV10-3 | TGTGCCATCAGTGGGGGACTAGCGGGCACCGGGGAGCTGTTTTTT | CAISGGLAGTGELFF
. | 17 | . | TRBJ2-7 | TRBV21-1 | TGTGCCAGCGACACAGCCGGGACTAGCGGGAGAGTCTACGAGCAGTACTTC | CASDTAGTSGRVYEQYF
few | 14 | TRBD2 | TRBJ2-1 | TRBV13 | TGTGCCAGCAGCGGACTAGCGGGGGTTAATGAGCAGTTCTTC | CASSGLAGVNEQFF
. | 16 | TRBD2 | TRBJ2-5 | TRBV7-8 | TGTGCCAGCAGCTTTTTGATACAGCGGGGTCAAGAGACCCAGTACTTC | CASSFLIQRGQETQYF
. | 14 | . | TRBJ1-5 | TRBV2 | TGTGCCAGCAGTCGAGCGGGCGGCAATCAGCCCCAGCATTTT | CASSRAGGNQPQHF
. | 15 | TRBD1 | TRBJ1-5 | TRBV19 | TGTGCCAGTAGTATCAGGGGGCGCCCGGTTCAGCCCCAGCATTTT | CASSIRGRPVQPQHF
. | 13 | . | TRBJ1-2 | TRBV6-5 | TGTGCCAGCACCGACCCACAGAGCTATGGCTACACCTTC | CASTDPQSYGYTF
. | 16 | TRBD2 | TRBJ2-1 | TRBV24-1 | TGTGCCACCAGTGATCCTAGCGGGAGCTCCTACAATGAGCAGTTCTTC | CATSDPSGSSYNEQFF
. | 18 | TRBD1 | TRBJ2-5 | TRBV9 | TGTGCCAGCAGCGTAGAGGCAATAGGGGACAGGGCAATGCAGACCCAGTACTTC | CASSVEAIGDRAMQTQYF
. | 18 | TRBD2 | TRBJ2-1 | TRBV5-4 | TGTGCCAGCAGGCCGGGCGGACTAGCGGGAGGGCCCTACAATGAGCAGTTCTTC | CASRPGGLAGGPYNEQFF
once | 16 | TRBD1 | TRBJ2-7 | TRBV14 | TGTGCCAGCAGCCAAGATTACGGACAGGGTGACTACGAGCAGTACTTC | CASSQDYGQGDYEQYF
. | 13 | TRBD1 | TRBJ1-2 | TRBV29-1 | TGCAGCGTCCGACAGGGGGGCAGCTATGGCTACACCTTC | CSVRQGGSYGYTF
. | 10 | . | TRBJ2-5 | TRBV29-1 | TGCAGCGTAGGAGGAGAGACCCAGTACTTC | CSVGGETQYF
. | 15 | . | TRBJ2-5 | TRBV4-1 | TGCGCCAGCAGCCAAGAAGGACAGCGCTGGGAGACCCAGTACTTC | CASSQEGQRWETQYF
. | 16 | TRBD2 | TRBJ2-7 | TRBV15 | TGTGCCACCAGCAGAGGAGGCGGGAGGTCCACCTACGAGCAGTACTTC | CATSRGGGRSTYEQYF
. | 13 | . | TRBJ2-7 | TRBV11-2 | TGTGCCAGCAGCTTCGGAGGGCCCTACGAGCAGTACTTC | CASSFGGPYEQYF
. | 16 | . | TRBJ1-1 | TRBV18 | TGTGCCAGCTCACCACCGGGAGGGGGAAGGAACACTGAAGCTTTCTTT | CASSPPGGGRNTEAFF
. | 13 | . | TRBJ2-4 | TRBV4-2 | TGTGCCAGCAGCCAAGATCGCGGGAACATTCAGTACTTC | CASSQDRGNIQYF
. | 16 | TRBD1 | TRBJ2-3 | TRBV5-1 | TGCGCCAGCAGCTTGTTGGGACAGGTCCGCACAGATACGCAGTATTTT | CASSLLGQVRTDTQYF
. | 12 | . | TRBJ1-5 | TRBV19 | TGTGCCAGTAGGGTAGGCAATCAGCCCCAGCATTTT | CASRVGNQPQHF
. | 14 | TRBD2 | TRBJ2-1 | TRBV5-6 | TGTGCCAGCAGCTTGGGGGACTATTTCAATGAGCAGTTCTTC | CASSLGDYFNEQFF
. | 17 | TRBD2 | TRBJ2-1 | TRBV4-1 | TGCGCCAGCAGCCAGGCGACTAGCGGGAGTTATTTCAATGAGCAGTTCTTC | CASSQATSGSYFNEQFF
. | 12 | . | TRBJ1-1 | TRBV29-1 | TGCAGCGTTGGTGATCCCCTCCGGTGGGCTTTCTTT | CSVGDPLRWAFF
. | 11 | . | TRBJ1-4 | TRBV6-5 | TGTGCCCTTTCGGACTGGGAAAAACTGTTTTTT | CALSDWEKLFF
. | 13 | TRBD1 | TRBJ1-5 | TRBV6-5 | TGTGCCGGCCAGACAGGGTTCGGTCAGCCCCAGCATTTT | CAGQTGFGQPQHF
. | 17 | TRBD2 | TRBJ2-3 | TRBV11-3 | TGTGCCAGCAGCTCAGGGACTAGCGGGCCAGGCACAGATACGCAGTATTTT | CASSSGTSGPGTDTQYF
. | 17 | TRBD2 | TRBJ2-1 | TRBV18 | TGTGCCAGCTCACCACCGGGACTAGCGGGAGGTTACAATGAGCAGTTCTTC | CASSPPGLAGGYNEQFF
. | 11 | . | TRBJ2-3 | TRBV20-1 | TGCAGTGCCTCTTTCGGGGATACGCAGTATTTT | CSASFGDTQYF
. | 14 | TRBD2 | TRBJ2-1 | TRBV27 | TGTGCCACCGGAACCGGGACTAGCGGGAATGAGCAGTTCTTC | CATGTGTSGNEQFF
. | 15 | . | TRBJ1-2 | TRBV6-5 | TGTGCCAGCAGTTACCGGGGGGGGACTGTTCATGGCTACACCTTC | CASSYRGGTVHGYTF
few | 15 | . | TRBJ1-6 | TRBV6-4 | TGTGCCAGCAGTGAGAGGAGCGGAGGTAAATCACCCCTCCACTTT | CASSERSGGKSPLHF
. | 15 | . | TRBJ2-7 | TRBV9 | TGTGCCAGCAGCGTAAGTTCTAGCGCATCCTACGAGCAGTACTTC | CASSVSSSASYEQYF
. | 12 | . | TRBJ2-5 | TRBV19 | TGTGCCAGTAGTATAACGGGGGAGACCCAGTACTTC | CASSITGETQYF
. | 13 | TRBD2 | TRBJ2-4 | TRBV6-5 | TGTGCCAGCACTTCTAGCGGGGAAAACATTCAGTACTTC | CASTSSGENIQYF
. | 16 | . | TRBJ2-6 | TRBV15 | TGTGCCACCAGTAGGACAGCTTTCTCTGGGGCCAACGTCCTGACTTTC | CATSRTAFSGANVLTF
. | 14 | . | TRBJ1-3 | TRBV7-8 | TGTGCCAGCAGCGGACGGACAACTGGAAACACCATATATTTT | CASSGRTTGNTIYF
. | 14 | . | TRBJ1-2 | TRBV24-1 | TGTGCCACCAGTGATTTGGACAGAAACTATGGCTACACCTTC | CATSDLDRNYGYTF
. | 16 | . | TRBJ2-5 | TRBV13 | TGTGCCAGCAGCCCCGATTCCCCCAGCGGGCAAGAGACCCAGTACTTC | CASSPDSPSGQETQYF